This TCR beta chain was found in a study of identical twins. Whole-study findings and limits: Zero-insertion analyses might be partly confounded by invariant T cells like MAIT and iNKT. Beta clonotypes that were abundant in cord blood contained fewer insertions, a pattern absent from memory repertoires.

To note about this clonotype: Its antigen is not identified.

Template switching supplied a universal primer site; unique molecular identifiers were carried on the cDNA. TCRdb reprocessed the 5' RACE reads via MiXCR and lists one record per CDR3 protein. The data contain about 720,000 distinct CDR3 sequences, 8% to 9% of them singletons. The CDR3 contains 14 residues. The V gene end was trimmed by 5 bases and the J gene end by 4 bases; junction bases not matched to a gene: 6. The germline CDR1 and CDR2 sequences are SGHTA and FQGNSA. A further study also used this sample, focusing on yellow fever vaccine responses in identical twins. That investigation notes: As reported, the vaccine T cell response of twins seemed partly convergent and partly personalized.

The sample consisted of PBMCs. The genes are TRBV7-2 and TRBJ2-5; 8 bases are shared with TRBD2. The origin of this receptor is a woman aged 18-29 years in good health. As DNA, the CDR3 is TGTGCCAGCAGCCCGCGACTAGCGTTAGAGACCCAGTACTTC. It encodes CASSPRLALETQYF.